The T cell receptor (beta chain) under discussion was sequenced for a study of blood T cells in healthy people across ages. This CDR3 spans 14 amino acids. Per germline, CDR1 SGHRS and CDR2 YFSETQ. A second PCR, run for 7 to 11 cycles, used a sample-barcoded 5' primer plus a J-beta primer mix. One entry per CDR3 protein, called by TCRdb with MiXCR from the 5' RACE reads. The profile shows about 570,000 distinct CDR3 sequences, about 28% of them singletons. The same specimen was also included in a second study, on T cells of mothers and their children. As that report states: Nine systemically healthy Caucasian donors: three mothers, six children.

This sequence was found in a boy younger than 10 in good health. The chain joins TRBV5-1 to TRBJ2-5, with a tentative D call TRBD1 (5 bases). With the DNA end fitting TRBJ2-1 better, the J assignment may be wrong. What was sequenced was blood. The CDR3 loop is CASSLGQPGNEQFF. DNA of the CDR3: TGCGCCAGCAGCTTGGGACAGCCAGGCAATGAGCAGTTCTTC.